The rows below give T cell receptor beta chains drawn from one sample of a study of T-cell memory formation after mild COVID-19. TCRdb redid the calling of the 5' RACE reads with MiXCR, one entry per CDR3 protein. The sample consists of about 340,000 distinct CDR3 sequences, 13% of them appearing once. Material: PBMCs or a T cell subset sorted from them (not recorded which). Source of these receptors: a man aged 18 to 29 who had mild COVID-19 (a few samples of this study predate the infection). Cell type and time point are not known. Both conserved end residues are part of each CDR3. A D gene is named only where the DNA matches it firmly. Part of the rows lack a size; the others show once, few, many or a class for expanded clones.

D gene	V gene	J gene	clone size	CDR3 protein	CDR3 DNA
TRBD2	TRBV6-2/TRBV6-3	TRBJ2-3	few	CASRESGGARPDTQYF	TGTGCCAGCAGGGAAAGCGGGGGGGCCCGGCCAGATACGCAGTATTTT
-	TRBV20-1	TRBJ1-5	-	CSARDQGRNQPQHF	TGCAGTGCTAGGGACCAGGGGCGGAATCAGCCCCAGCATTTT
TRBD1	TRBV3-1	TRBJ1-2	few	CASSPAGGGNYGYTF	TGTGCCAGCAGCCCAGCAGGGGGAGGCAACTATGGCTACACCTTC
TRBD1	TRBV5-1	TRBJ2-7	-	CASSLGTGYLYEQYF	TGCGCCAGCAGCTTGGGGACAGGATACCTCTACGAGCAGTACTTC
-	TRBV5-1	TRBJ1-1	-	CASSLEGDPEAFF	TGCGCCAGCAGCTTGGAAGGGGACCCTGAAGCTTTCTTT
-	TRBV4-3	TRBJ2-7	few	CASSFFHRDEQYF	TGCGCCAGCAGCTTCTTCCACAGGGACGAGCAGTACTTC
-	TRBV6-4	TRBJ2-1	-	CASSLARGRNEQFF	TGTGCCAGCAGTCTGGCTCGAGGGAGGAATGAGCAGTTCTTC
-	TRBV18	TRBJ2-5	many	CASSPGETQYF	TGTGCCAGCAGCCCTGGGGAGACCCAGTACTTC
-	TRBV6-5	TRBJ2-2	-	CASSQAGELFF	TGTGCCAGCAGTCAAGCGGGGGAGCTGTTTTTT
TRBD1	TRBV6-1	TRBJ1-5	-	CASSAPTGISNQPQHF	TGTGCCAGCAGTGCCCCGACAGGGATTAGCAATCAGCCCCAGCATTTT
TRBD1	TRBV7-2	TRBJ1-3	few	CASSFGRQGSGNTIYF	TGTGCCAGCAGCTTTGGAAGACAGGGGTCAGGAAACACCATATATTTT
-	TRBV19	TRBJ1-1	few	CASSIEGRGTEAFF	TGTGCCAGTAGTATAGAAGGGAGGGGGACTGAAGCTTTCTTT
TRBD1	TRBV18	TRBJ1-4	-	CASSPRGQVATNEKLFF	TGTGCCAGCTCACCAAGGGGACAGGTCGCAACTAATGAAAAACTGTTTTTT
TRBD1	TRBV2	TRBJ1-2	few	CAKTSSVRDSAFGYTF	TGTGCCAAAACCTCCTCGGTCCGGGACAGCGCTTTTGGCTACACCTTC
-	TRBV4-1	TRBJ2-5	few	CASSQASIGIEGTQYF	TGCGCCAGCAGCCAAGCTTCAATAGGGATCGAAGGGACCCAGTACTTC
-	TRBV12-3/TRBV12-4	TRBJ2-2	few	CASSLGLSDGELSF	TGTGCCAGCAGTTTAGGTCTCTCCGACGGGGAGCTGTCTTTT
-	TRBV6-5	TRBJ2-7	-	CASSRGDPRYEQYF	TGTGCCAGCAGCCGAGGGGACCCTAGATACGAGCAGTACTTC
-	TRBV6-2/TRBV6-3	TRBJ2-3	few	CASSYSRFRVTDTQYF	TGTGCCAGCAGTTACTCGAGGTTCCGGGTTACAGATACGCAGTATTTT
-	TRBV15	TRBJ2-3	many	CATSRVRGAPDGTDTQYF	TGTGCCACCAGCAGAGTACGGGGGGCGCCGGACGGCACAGATACGCAGTATTTT
-	TRBV6-2/TRBV6-3	TRBJ2-3	-	CASSYGQLDTQYF	TGTGCCAGCAGTTACGGGCAGCTGGATACGCAGTATTTT
-	TRBV25-1	TRBJ2-5	-	CASSRVGAQETQYF	TGTGCCAGCAGTCGCGTGGGGGCCCAAGAGACCCAGTACTTC
TRBD2	TRBV5-1	TRBJ2-1	many	CASSPSPGLAGGGEQFF	TGCGCCAGCAGCCCCTCGCCCGGACTAGCGGGGGGTGGTGAGCAGTTCTTC
-	TRBV5-8	TRBJ2-1	few	CASSQGGDLWDEQFF	TGTGCCAGCAGCCAGGGGGGGGATCTCTGGGATGAGCAGTTCTTC
TRBD2	TRBV7-3	TRBJ2-3	few	CASSSRTSGGDTQYF	TGTGCCAGCAGCTCCCGGACTAGCGGGGGAGATACGCAGTATTTT
-	TRBV19	TRBJ1-1	few	CASSISWYTEAFF	TGTGCCAGTAGTATCTCGTGGTACACTGAAGCTTTCTTT
TRBD1	TRBV7-2	TRBJ1-2	-	CASSPGGQGTNYGYTF	TGTGCCAGCAGCCCCGGGGGACAGGGCACAAACTATGGCTACACCTTC
-	TRBV7-2	TRBJ2-1	-	CASSLERGQIIPFF	TGTGCCAGCAGCTTAGAAAGAGGACAGATCATACCGTTCTTC
-	TRBV10-3	TRBJ1-3	few	CAISESPDSVAIYF	TGTGCCATCAGTGAGTCCCCTGATTCCGTGGCCATATATTTT
-	TRBV10-3	TRBJ1-2	few	CAIGRFLGSYTF	TGTGCCATCGGGAGGTTTCTTGGGAGCTACACCTTC
-	TRBV12-3/TRBV12-4	TRBJ1-6	-	CASVRVLNSPLHF	TGTGCCAGCGTCAGGGTTCTTAATTCACCCCTCCACTTT
TRBD1	TRBV4-2	TRBJ1-1	-	CASSQMGQMNTEAFF	TGTGCCAGCAGCCAGATGGGACAGATGAACACTGAAGCTTTCTTT
TRBD2	TRBV5-1	TRBJ2-1	few	CASSLEVTSGNEQFF	TGCGCCAGCAGCTTGGAAGTTACTAGCGGCAATGAGCAGTTCTTC
TRBD1	TRBV5-1	TRBJ2-1	-	CASSLIGTGLHEQFF	TGCGCCAGCAGCTTGATTGGGACAGGGCTGCATGAGCAGTTCTTC
TRBD2	TRBV5-6	TRBJ2-7	-	CASSAGGTSFYEQYF	TGTGCCAGCAGCGCCGGGGGGACTTCTTTCTACGAGCAGTACTTC
-	TRBV5-1	TRBJ2-3	-	CASRNGDGTDTQYF	TGCGCCAGCAGAAACGGGGACGGCACAGATACGCAGTATTTT
TRBD2	TRBV6-5	TRBJ2-5	-	CASSSTGGAAETQYF	TGTGCCAGCAGTTCGACCGGGGGGGCTGCAGAGACCCAGTACTTC
-	TRBV6-5	TRBJ1-2	-	CASSATGFNYGYTF	TGTGCCAGCAGCGCTACAGGGTTTAACTATGGCTACACCTTC
-	TRBV6-5	TRBJ2-2	many	CASSYSTLGELFF	TGTGCCAGCAGTTACTCGACCCTCGGGGAGCTGTTTTTT
TRBD2	TRBV6-4	TRBJ2-1	-	CASSESGGARNEQFF	TGTGCCAGCAGTGAAAGCGGGGGGGCTCGGAATGAGCAGTTCTTC
TRBD1	TRBV12-3/TRBV12-4	TRBJ2-3	many	CASSRPTGMPDTQYF	TGTGCCAGCAGTCGCCCGACAGGGATGCCAGATACGCAGTATTTT